This T cell receptor (beta chain) originates from a study of blood T cell repertoires in COVID-19. This CDR3 region has 19 residues. CDR1 and CDR2 from the germline V gene are LNHDA and SQIVND (reference sequence). J was trimmed by 0 bases and V by 2 bases; bases with no gene match: 12. Data came from immunoSEQ multiplex PCR; TCRdb stores just in-frame clones and leaves some out. Of approximately 140,000 clones listed, about 90% are singletons. The chain employs TRBV19 and TRBJ2-7; 11 bases are shared with TRBD2. Sequencing was done on a sample of peripheral blood. The clonotype originates from a man aged 50-59 years with active or convalescent COVID-19. CDR3 loop: CASSILPPLSGRASYEQYF. The CDR3 DNA reads as TGTGCCAGTAGTATACTCCCCCCCCTTAGCGGGAGGGCCTCCTACGAGCAGTACTTC.